The 27 T cell receptor beta chains in this list originate from one sample, sequenced in a study of T cells in Graves' hyperthyroidism and ophthalmopathy. TCR beta CDR3 region amplification was performed from RNA transcripts. Primed by the HTBI set, a first-round RT-PCR was run on the TCR CDR3. TCRdb reanalysed the multiplex PCR reads using MiXCR and keeps one entry per CDR3 protein. The table records about 600,000 distinct CDR3 sequences, approximately 16% of them present only once. Specimen: blood. The source of these receptors is a woman aged 40 to 50 with Graves' ophthalmopathy.

The chain couples TRBV6-5 to TRBJ2-3; TRBD2 agrees at 10 bases. The V and J ends lost 0 bases and 6 bases, in that order; junction bases with no gene match: 9. Germline V gene sequence: CDR1 MNHEY, CDR2 SVGAGI. The CDR3 is made up of 17 amino acids. The CDR3, as DNA: TGTGCCAGCAGTTACTCGATCCTAGCGGGAGCTGGGGATACGCAGTATTTT. Translation gives CASSYSILAGAGDTQYF.

This clonotype was detected ten times or more. The rearrangement joins TRBV5-1 to TRBJ1-1, with D possibly being TRBD1 (5 bases). Trimming removed 3 bases at V and 1 base at J, with 10 bases between. Germline V lookup: CDR1 SGHRS, CDR2 YFSETQ. The CDR3 consists of 14 residues. Here the CDR3 reads CASSSQEPNTEAFF. DNA for the CDR3: TGCGCCAGCAGCTCACAGGAGCCGAACACTGAAGCTTTCTTT.

V and J are TRBV6-1 and TRBJ1-1; D is uncertain. Looked up from germline, CDR1 is MNHNS and CDR2 is SASEGT. V was trimmed by 6 bases and J by 3 bases, leaving 14 bases between them. The CDR3 is made up of 14 amino acids. Here the CDR3 DNA reads TGTGCCAGCAGGATTGTCGAGAGAGACACTGAAGCTTTCTTT. Translated, it gives CASRIVERDTEAFF.

V usage is TRBV20-1 and J usage is TRBJ2-2; no clear D gene. V was pared by 6 bases and J by 1 base, with 9 bases between. The CDR3 spans 13 residues. Germline V gives CDR1 DFQATT, CDR2 SNEGSKA (reference sequence). The CDR3 reads CSATDGNTGELFF. The CDR3 DNA reads as TGCAGTGCCACGGACGGGAACACCGGGGAGCTGTTTTTT.

To note about this clonotype: Since a much larger clone is just one base distant, this may be a read error. The CDR3 ends on some other residue instead of the conserved phenylalanine or tryptophan, so this is likely a read error. The chain carries TRBV7-9 and TRBJ2-3, with 9 bases matching TRBD1. The CDR3 is 16 amino acids. Germline CDR1 reads SEHNR; CDR2 reads FQNEAQ (reference sequence). V lost 1 base and J lost 2; bases outside the gene matches: 4. The chain's CDR3 is CASSLGGQGTTDTQYL. The CDR3 bases are TGTGCCAGCAGCTTAGGAGGACAGGGGACCACAGATACGCAGTATTTA.

This clonotype was counted at least ten times. The J gene is TRBJ2-5, the V gene TRBV3-1; D is unclear. V was shortened by 6 bases and J by 5 bases, with 7 bases between the two germline ends. The germline V gene encodes CDR1 LGHDT and CDR2 YNNKEL (reference sequence). This CDR3 is built from 11 residues. The CDR3 spells CASSIAETQYF. CDR3 bases: TGTGCCAGCAGTATCGCTGAGACCCAGTACTTC.

In this sample, this clonotype turned up a few times. The V gene is TRBV20-1, the J gene TRBJ1-1; 10 bases are a match to TRBD1. The CDR3 sequence is 14 residues long. The J segment lost 3 bases and the V segment lost 1 base, leaving 2 bases of the junction unmatched. CDR1 DFQATT and CDR2 SNEGSKA come from the germline V gene (reference sequence). CDR3 sequence: CSARAGTGDTEAFF. In DNA, the CDR3 is TGCAGTGCTAGAGCTGGGACAGGGGACACTGAAGCTTTCTTT.

The chain is built from TRBV7-8 and TRBJ2-1, with 10 bases fitting TRBD2. The germline gives CDR1 SGHVS, CDR2 FQNEAQ. The J segment lost 2 bases and the V segment lost 5 bases, leaving 18 bases of the junction unmatched. The CDR3 extends over 20 amino acids. CDR3 region: CASSLKWVVASGSPYNEQFF. For the CDR3, the DNA is TGTGCCAGCAGCCTAAAATGGGTCGTGGCTAGCGGGAGCCCCTACAATGAGCAGTTCTTC. Full variable domain (remainder filled in from reference TRBV7-8 and TRBJ2-1): GAGVSQSPRYKVAKRGQDVALRCDPISGHVSLFWYQQALGQGPEFLTYFQNEAQLDKSGLPSDRFFAERPEGSVSTLKIQRTQQEDSAVYLCASSLKWVVASGSPYNEQFFGPGTRLTVL.

V is TRBV5-4 and J is TRBJ2-7, with 13 positions matching TRBD2. V shed 4 bases and J 6 bases; nucleotides not matched to a gene: 4. CDR3 length equals 14 residues. Germline CDR1 is SGHNT and CDR2 is YYREEE (reference sequence). The CDR3: CASSGGLAGSEQYF. The CDR3 bases are TGTGCCAGCAGCGGGGGACTAGCGGGAAGCGAGCAGTACTTC.

This clonotype was observed a handful of times. The chain employs TRBV2 and TRBJ2-2; no clear D. Germline V gene sequence: CDR1 SNHLY, CDR2 FYNNEI. Trimming shortened V by 6 bases and J by 2 bases, and 10 bases separated the two germline ends. CDR3 length: 14 residues. This chain's CDR3 is CASRNEPNTGELFF. CDR3 sequence (DNA): TGTGCCAGCAGGAACGAGCCAAACACCGGGGAGCTGTTTTTT.

This clonotype has more than one count but fewer than ten. The chain employs TRBV28 and TRBJ2-7; 12 bases fit TRBD2. Germline V gene sequence: CDR1 MDHEN, CDR2 SYDVKM. This CDR3 contains 12 residues. The ends lost 10 bases at V and 4 bases at J; junction bases unmatched: 2. The CDR3 coding sequence is TGTGCCACCCTAGCGGGAGGGTACGAGCAGTACTTC. It is translated as CATLAGGYEQYF. Together with reference TRBV28 and TRBJ2-7, the CDR3 gives the full variable domain: DVKVTQSSRYLVKRTGEKVFLECVQDMDHENMFWYRQDPGLGLRLIYFSYDVKMKEKGDIPEGYSVSREKKERFSLILESASTNQTSMYLCATLAGGYEQYFGPGTRLTVT.

This clonotype has just a few counts. This chain connects TRBV29-1 to TRBJ2-3, with a tentative D call TRBD1 (7 bases). The CDR3 is 14 residues long. Germline V CDR1 and CDR2: SQVTM, ANQGSEA. Trimming took off 7 bases at V and 1 base at J, with 15 bases between the two ends. The CDR3 sequence is CSATTGEGTDTQYF. In nucleotides, the CDR3 is TGCAGCGCAACCACAGGGGAGGGCACAGATACGCAGTATTTT.

This clonotype was seen a handful of times. The chain links TRBV6-5 to TRBJ1-2; D not certain. The germline gives CDR1 MNHEY, CDR2 SVGAGI. The CDR3 sequence is 13 residues long. Trimming took off 0 bases at V and 6 bases at J, with 8 bases between the two ends. Written as DNA, the CDR3 is TGTGCCAGCAGTTACTCATTTCAGGATGGCTACACCTTC. This translates into CASSYSFQDGYTF.

A few counts support this clonotype. The V gene is TRBV5-1, the J gene TRBJ2-1, with TRBD2 matching over 13 bases. Germline values: CDR1 SGHRS, CDR2 YFSETQ. Germline trimming cut 4 bases from V and 4 bases from J; bases unmatched to any gene: 5. The CDR3 sequence is 16 residues long. CDR3 nucleotide sequence: TGCGCCAGCAGCGCGGGGACTAGCGGGATTTACAATGAGCAGTTCTTC. Protein product: CASSAGTSGIYNEQFF.

This clonotype was seen many times. J is TRBJ2-1 and V is TRBV9, with unresolved D. Germline assignment: CDR1 SGDLS and CDR2 YYNGEE. The V end was cut by 4 bases, the J end by 5 bases, with 16 bases between. This CDR3 spans 15 amino acids. In DNA, the CDR3 is TGTGCCAGCAGCCGGGCAGGACCCTTGAACAATGAGCAGTTCTTC. This sequence encodes CASSRAGPLNNEQFF.

This clonotype was counted ten times or more. The V and J genes are TRBV3-1 and TRBJ1-5; D gene unclear. Trimming took 0 bases from V and 4 from J, leaving 10 bases between them. The V gene's germline CDR1 is LGHDT and CDR2 YNNKEL (reference sequence). The CDR3 is 15 amino acids. DNA for the CDR3: TGTGCCAGCAGCCAAGACTCTACGGGTAATCAGCCCCAGCATTTT. This sequence encodes CASSQDSTGNQPQHF.

In this sample, this clonotype turned up many times. The chain joins TRBV28 to TRBJ2-7; D perhaps matches TRBD1 (6 bases). CDR3 length equals 13 residues. Germline V lookup: CDR1 MDHEN, CDR2 SYDVKM. V was trimmed by 5 bases and J by 2 bases, leaving 10 bases between them. CDR3 residues: CASSKGTPYEQYF. Here the CDR3 DNA reads TGTGCCAGCAGTAAGGGGACACCCTACGAGCAGTACTTC.

CDR3 sequence: CASSLNPGDANTGELFF. In nucleotides, the CDR3 is TGTGCCAGCAGCTTAAATCCAGGGGACGCGAACACCGGGGAGCTGTTTTTT. V usage is TRBV7-3 and J usage is TRBJ2-2; TRBD1 is a possible D gene (6 bases). Looked up from germline, CDR1 is SGHTA and CDR2 is FQGTGA. The CDR3 covers 17 residues. The ends were cut back, 1 base at V and 0 bases at J, with 12 bases in the middle.

This clonotype came up many times. The J gene is TRBJ2-7, the V gene TRBV30; no clear D. Germline V gene sequence: CDR1 GTSNPN, CDR2 SVGIG (reference sequence). Trimming removed 2 bases at V and 4 bases at J, with 9 bases between. This CDR3 has 12 amino acids. Written as DNA, the CDR3 is TGTGCCTGGAGTTTACGACCTTACGAGCAGTACTTC. Protein sequence: CAWSLRPYEQYF.

This clonotype was seen a handful of times. The V gene is TRBV5-1, the J gene TRBJ2-1, with 10 bases identical to TRBD2. Germline-derived CDR1 and CDR2 are SGHRS and YFSETQ. The CDR3 totals 15 residues. Trimming at V came to 2 bases and at J to 5 bases, leaving 4 bases not matched to a gene. CDR3: CASSLILAGNNEQFF. Here the CDR3 DNA reads TGCGCCAGCAGCTTAATACTAGCGGGGAACAATGAGCAGTTCTTC.

The V and J genes are TRBV10-3 and TRBJ2-1, with TRBD2 matching over 9 bases. Germline assignment: CDR1 ENHRY and CDR2 SYGVKD. Losses at the gene ends were 0 bases for V and 0 bases for J; bases not matched to a gene: 6. This CDR3 comprises 18 residues. CDR3 loop: CAISESRGSGGSYNEQFF. CDR3 in DNA: TGTGCCATCAGTGAGTCTAGGGGTAGCGGGGGCTCCTACAATGAGCAGTTCTTC.

This clonotype was detected many times. This chain's CDR3 is CASSLGLAGEGEQFF. CDR3 DNA: TGCGCCAGCAGCTTGGGACTAGCGGGAGAGGGTGAGCAGTTCTTC. This chain joins TRBV5-1 and TRBJ2-1; 12 positions agree with TRBD2. V lost 0 bases, J lost 9 bases, and 4 bases stayed unmatched. The CDR3 runs to 15 residues. Germline CDR1 reads SGHRS; CDR2 reads YFSETQ.

The rearrangement links TRBV19 to TRBJ1-2; no definite D call. Trimming removed 3 bases at V and 6 bases at J, with 8 bases between. Germline CDR1 is LNHDA and CDR2 is SQIVND (reference sequence). This CDR3 spans 12 amino acids. The CDR3 nucleotides are TGTGCCAGTAGTATGGGGAACCATGGCTACACCTTC. This gives the protein CASSMGNHGYTF. The full variable domain, rest sourced from reference TRBV19 and TRBJ1-2, is DGGITQSPKYLFRKEGQNVTLSCEQNLNHDAMYWYRQDPGQGLRLIYYSQIVNDFQKGDIAEGYSVSREKKESFPLTVTSAQKNPTAFYLCASSMGNHGYTFGSGTRLTVV.

This clonotype was observed many times. This chain uses TRBV3-1 with TRBJ2-3; D may be TRBD1 or TRBD2 (7 bases each). The V gene lost 6 bases and the J gene lost 2 bases, with 21 bases spanning the gap. Germline V gives CDR1 LGHDT, CDR2 YNNKEL (reference sequence). The CDR3 spans 17 residues. In nucleotides, the CDR3 is TGTGCCAGCAGTCCCCAGGGGGGAGCGGGGTACACAGATACGCAGTATTTT. It is translated as CASSPQGGAGYTDTQYF.

This clonotype was seen at least ten times. V usage is TRBV5-1 and J usage is TRBJ2-7; 9 nucleotides agree with TRBD1. The CDR3 sequence is 16 residues long. CDR1 and CDR2 from the germline V gene are SGHRS and YFSETQ. The junction had 14 bases not matched to a gene; V was cut back by 3 bases and J by 7 bases. This chain's CDR3 is CASSSEPGQGVGEQYF. DNA for the CDR3: TGCGCCAGCAGCTCGGAACCGGGACAGGGAGTGGGGGAGCAGTACTTC.

At least ten counts were recorded for this clonotype. The chain combines TRBV5-1 with TRBJ2-1, with 9 bases aligning to TRBD1. Germline CDR1 SGHRS, CDR2 YFSETQ. V lost 5 bases to trimming and J lost 5 bases; unmatched junction nucleotides: 8. The CDR3 runs to 15 residues. CDR3 residues: CASSRDRVSNNEQFF. CDR3 bases: TGCGCCAGCAGTCGGGACAGGGTATCCAACAATGAGCAGTTCTTC.

This clonotype showed up many times. The rearrangement uses TRBV7-9 and TRBJ1-1; D is ambiguous. Deletions cut 2 bases from V and 4 bases from J, with 11 bases between. The CDR3 sequence is 14 residues long. CDR1 is SEHNR and CDR2 is FQNEAQ in the germline V gene (reference sequence). DNA for the CDR3: TGTGCCAGCAGCTTACCGGGGTCGGGCACTGAAGCTTTCTTT. It specifies CASSLPGSGTEAFF.